Each of the 23 T cell receptor beta chains below was sequenced from the same sample in a study of response to subunit inactivated influenza vaccine (dated by TCRdb to the late 2010s). The method was RT-PCR. Sequencing instrument: Illumina HiSeq 2500. TCRdb applied fastp at Q25 and MiXCR to the public reads, then kept only in-frame beta chains. Entries that share a CDR3 protein sequence are merged under the most common genes and DNA. A total of about 500,000 distinct CDR3 sequences appear in this sample, more than 15% of them only once. The top ten constitute approximately 3% of the sample. The starting material was CD4+ T cells sorted from PBMCs, obtained about 23 months after vaccination. The receptors come from a man between 50 and 69 years old who received an inactivated influenza vaccine. Donor details come from another sample of the same person, matched by shared clones.

This clonotype was recorded at least ten times. The J gene is TRBJ2-1, the V gene TRBV5-1, with D unclear. The CDR3 has 16 amino acids. V was clipped by 3 bases and J by 2 bases, with 15 bases between them. Germline CDR1 SGHRS, CDR2 YFSETQ. CDR3 in DNA: TGCGCCAGCAGCTGGAGACCGAGCCGTACCTACAATGAGCAGTTCTTC. Translation: CASSWRPSRTYNEQFF.

This chain uses TRBV6-1 with TRBJ2-5, with a possible D match to TRBD1 (6 bases). CDR3 length: 15 residues. Trimming removed 7 bases at V and 4 bases at J, with 19 bases between. Germline V gene data show CDR1 as MNHNS and CDR2 as SASEGT. The CDR3 reads CASIFGFGGSETQYF. The CDR3 DNA reads TGTGCCAGCATATTTGGGTTTGGGGGCTCAGAGACCCAGTACTTC.

This clonotype was counted many times. Here the CDR3 reads CASSSGASINQETQYF. The CDR3 DNA is TGTGCCAGCAGCTCGGGGGCTAGCATTAACCAAGAGACCCAGTACTTC. The chain combines TRBV11-2 with TRBJ2-5; D tentatively fits TRBD1 or TRBD2 (6 bases each). The V and J ends lost 4 bases and 0 bases respectively, with 15 bases between them. The germline CDR1 and CDR2 sequences are SGHAT and FQNNGV. This CDR3 is built from 16 residues.

J is TRBJ2-3 and V is TRBV20-1; TRBD2 aligns across 13 bases. This CDR3 comprises 17 residues. CDR1 is DFQATT and CDR2 is SNEGSKA in the germline V gene (reference sequence). V trimming: 3 bases; J trimming: 1 base; junction bases outside the gene matches: 7. For the CDR3, the DNA is TGCAGTGCTAGGGCCGACGGGACTAGCGGGGGCACAGATACGCAGTATTTT. This sequence encodes CSARADGTSGGTDTQYF.

The chain employs TRBV7-2 and TRBJ2-3; TRBD2 matches at 10 bases. V was pared by 7 bases and J by 0 bases, with 10 bases of the junction left unmatched. The CDR3 extends over 17 amino acids. CDR1 is SGHTA and CDR2 is FQGNSA in the germline V gene. CDR3 amino acids: CASKGQREGLSTDTQYF. CDR3 DNA: TGTGCCAGCAAGGGACAGCGGGAGGGCCTCAGCACAGATACGCAGTATTTT.

The sample holds a few counts of this clonotype. This chain connects TRBV5-1 to TRBJ2-2; a weak D match, TRBD2 (7 bases). Germline CDR1 SGHRS, CDR2 YFSETQ. V lost 1 base and J lost 4, with 17 bases in between. CDR3 length equals 17 residues. The CDR3 loop is CASSLTSRGGGTGELFF. The CDR3 region has the DNA TGCGCCAGCAGCTTGACTAGCCGGGGAGGGGGCACCGGGGAGCTGTTTTTT.

The chain is built from TRBV28 and TRBJ2-7, with 8 bases aligning to TRBD2. Unmatched junction bases numbered 11, after V lost 6 bases and J lost 4 bases. This CDR3 is 15 amino acids long. Germline CDR1 is MDHEN and CDR2 is SYDVKM. For the CDR3, the DNA is TGTGCCAGCAGACGGACTAGCCCTGGCCTGTACGAGCAGTACTTC. Translation: CASRRTSPGLYEQYF. The whole variable domain, remainder taken from reference TRBV28 and TRBJ2-7, is DVKVTQSSRYLVKRTGEKVFLECVQDMDHENMFWYRQDPGLGLRLIYFSYDVKMKEKGDIPEGYSVSREKKERFSLILESASTNQTSMYLCASRRTSPGLYEQYFGPGTRLTVT.

This clonotype was seen a few times. The V gene is TRBV7-2, the J gene TRBJ2-7; D uncertain. This CDR3 spans 14 amino acids. V was cut by 0 bases and J by 3 bases, with 9 bases left in between. Germline lookup yields CDR1 SGHTA and CDR2 FQGNSA. The CDR3 sequence is CASSLAVSDYEQYF. The CDR3 nucleotides are TGTGCCAGCAGCTTAGCGGTATCAGACTACGAGCAGTACTTC.

This chain joins TRBV5-1 and TRBJ1-3; 7 bases line up with TRBD1. The CDR3 is 15 amino acids. V was clipped by 3 bases and J by 1 base; unmatched bases: 4. Germline CDR1 and CDR2: SGHRS and YFSETQ. This CDR3 is CASSSTGESGNTIYF. The CDR3, as DNA: TGCGCCAGCAGCTCCACAGGGGAGTCTGGAAACACCATATATTTT.

The chain joins TRBV28 to TRBJ1-6; tentative D call: TRBD1 (6 bases). Per the germline V gene, CDR1 is MDHEN and CDR2 is SYDVKM. The CDR3 is made up of 14 amino acids. The ends were cut back, 8 bases at V and 6 bases at J, with 14 bases in the middle. CDR3 coding DNA: TGTGCCAGCCTTTCGGGGACAAGTAATTCACCCCTCCACTTT. Translated: CASLSGTSNSPLHF.

The chain joins TRBV20-1 to TRBJ2-3, with TRBD1 identical over 8 bases. This CDR3 has 14 residues. Germline V CDR1 and CDR2: DFQATT, SNEGSKA (reference sequence). V was clipped by 4 bases and J by 5 bases; unmatched bases: 8. The CDR3 spells CSAKNQGARDTQYF. The CDR3 DNA reads TGCAGTGCTAAGAATCAGGGGGCGAGAGATACGCAGTATTTT.

This clonotype appeared a few times. This rearrangement joins TRBV5-1 to TRBJ2-2, with D unresolved. CDR1 SGHRS and CDR2 YFSETQ come from the germline V gene. Trimming removed 0 bases from V and 2 bases from J, with 8 bases in between. The CDR3 contains 15 residues. For the CDR3, the DNA is TGCGCCAGCAGCTTGGAGCAGCTAAACACCGGGGAGCTGTTTTTT. Its translation: CASSLEQLNTGELFF.

There are a few counts of this clonotype. The rearrangement uses TRBV4-3 and TRBJ2-1; 11 bases are a match to TRBD2. The germline gives CDR1 LGHNA, CDR2 YSLEER. This CDR3 spans 14 amino acids. V lost 1 base and J lost 9; bases outside the gene matches: 2. CDR3 DNA sequence: TGCGCCAGCAGCCAAGTAGCGGGGGGGCCTGAGCAGTTCTTC. Translation gives CASSQVAGGPEQFF.

V is TRBV6-4 and J is TRBJ2-1, with 8 bases lining up with TRBD2. V shed 5 bases and J 9 bases; nucleotides not matched to a gene: 12. The germline CDR1 and CDR2 sequences are MRHNA and SNTAGT. The CDR3 loop spans 15 amino acids. The CDR3 coding sequence is TGTGCCAGCAGTCAGGCAGCGGGGGCCCGGGGTGAGCAGTTCTTC. Its translation is CASSQAAGARGEQFF.

This clonotype was detected only a few times. This chain uses TRBV9 with TRBJ2-2; D unclear. Trimming took off 2 bases at V and 0 bases at J, with 11 bases between the two ends. CDR1 is SGDLS and CDR2 is YYNGEE in the germline V gene. The CDR3 has 16 residues. CDR3 in amino acids: CASSVQASANTGELFF. The CDR3 DNA sequence: TGTGCCAGCAGCGTCCAAGCCTCAGCGAACACCGGGGAGCTGTTTTTT.

This clonotype was detected a few times. The V and J genes are TRBV20-1 and TRBJ2-1; D may correspond to TRBD1 or TRBD2 (5 bases each). The CDR3 length is 16 residues. Trimming removed 5 bases from V and 5 bases from J, with 22 bases in between. CDR1 is DFQATT, CDR2 SNEGSKA, per germline (reference sequence). CDR3 protein: CSAPRLGPGFNNEQFF. As DNA, the CDR3 is TGCAGTGCTCCACGTTTGGGACCGGGGTTCAACAATGAGCAGTTCTTC.

This chain links TRBV14 with TRBJ2-1; unclear D gene. V was shortened by 4 bases and J by 0 bases, with 7 bases between the two germline ends. The germline V gene has CDR1 SGHDN and CDR2 FVKESK. This CDR3 is 14 amino acids long. The CDR3: CASSLYGSYNEQFF. The CDR3 coding sequence is TGTGCCAGCAGCCTGTACGGCTCCTACAATGAGCAGTTCTTC.

The chain carries TRBV10-3 and TRBJ2-1; TRBD1 or TRBD2 may be the D gene (5 bases each). Germline V lookup: CDR1 ENHRY, CDR2 SYGVKD. The V end lost 7 bases, the J end lost 4 bases, and 11 bases lay between the germline ends. The CDR3 has 13 amino acids. The CDR3 sequence: CAITVGVYNEQFF. The CDR3 DNA sequence: TGTGCCATCACTGTGGGGGTTTACAATGAGCAGTTCTTC.

The V and J genes are TRBV9 and TRBJ2-1; TRBD2 agrees at 7 bases. The germline V gene encodes CDR1 SGDLS and CDR2 YYNGEE. The V and J ends lost 4 bases and 9 bases, in that order; junction bases with no gene match: 4. CDR3 size: 12 residues. This CDR3 is CASSRREGEQFF. DNA for the CDR3: TGTGCCAGCAGCCGAAGGGAGGGTGAGCAGTTCTTC.

This clonotype showed up just a few times. J is TRBJ2-3 and V is TRBV10-3, with 7 positions matching TRBD1. The germline gives CDR1 ENHRY, CDR2 SYGVKD. V trimming: 6 bases; J trimming: 0 bases; junction bases outside the gene matches: 9. The CDR3 extends over 16 amino acids. The CDR3 nucleotides are TGTGCCATCAGCGTACTCCCGGGACAGAGCACAGATACGCAGTATTTT. Protein: CAISVLPGQSTDTQYF.

This chain connects TRBV4-1 to TRBJ2-7; 12 bases map to TRBD2. Germline CDR1 MGHRA, CDR2 YSYEKL. The junction had 10 bases not matched to a gene; V was cut back by 4 bases and J by 3 bases. The CDR3 spans 17 residues. The DNA of the CDR3 is TGCGCCAGCAGCCGATCTAGCGGGGGGGCGACTAGCTACGAGCAGTACTTC. Translated: CASSRSSGGATSYEQYF.

This clonotype was picked up a small number of times. The V call is TRBV6-2 or TRBV6-3, the J call TRBJ2-1; D not resolved. The CDR3 totals 11 residues. Germline CDR1 is MNHEY and CDR2 is SVGEGT. Trimming took off 2 bases at V and 8 bases at J, with 4 bases between the two ends. The CDR3: CASSYIHEQFF. The DNA of the CDR3 is TGTGCCAGCAGTTACATCCATGAGCAGTTCTTC.

The chain has TRBV4-2 and TRBJ2-3; weak D call: TRBD2 (6 bases). Trimming shortened V by 2 bases and J by 4 bases, and 19 bases separated the two germline ends. This CDR3 spans 17 amino acids. Germline values: CDR1 LGHNA, CDR2 YNFKEQ. The CDR3 here is CASSQTAGYRGPDTQYF. The CDR3, as DNA: TGTGCCAGCAGCCAAACCGCGGGATATCGGGGCCCAGATACGCAGTATTTT.